These T cell receptor beta chains were read from a single sample in a study of control samples from healthy donors and cancer patients. Here immunoSEQ multiplex PCR was the method, and the copy in TCRdb shows in-frame clones only, minus some. The table records about 190,000 clones, approximately 92% of them present only once. What was sequenced was blood. Receptor source: a young man in good health. Both conserved end residues are part of each CDR3. D genes are given only for firm matches. Some rows have no size entry. The others give once, few or many, or a class for an expanded clone.

TRBV19,TRBJ2-3,16,-,TRBD1,TGTGCCAGTAGTACAGGGACAGGGGTCAGTTTAGATACGCAGTATTTT,CASSTGTGVSLDTQYF
TRBV6-6,TRBJ1-1,16,few,TRBD1,TGTGCCAGCAGTTTGGGACAGGGGGCGCGTGGCTCTGAAGCTTTCTTT,CASSLGQGARGSEAFF
TRBV30,TRBJ2-1,13,-,TRBD2,TGTGCCTGGAGTACAAAAGGAGCGGGGGGTTTAATCTTC,CAWSTKGAGGLIF
TRBV30,TRBJ2-1,14,-,-,TGTGCCTGGAGTGGGCCTAGCGCGGGCAATGAGCAGTTCTTC,CAWSGPSAGNEQFF
TRBV2,TRBJ2-5,11,-,-,TGTGCCAGCAGGATGGGGGAGACCCAGTACTTC,CASRMGETQYF
TRBV9,TRBJ1-3,16,-,TRBD1,TGTGCCAGCAGCGTTACAGGGGAGAGCTCTGGAAACACCATATATTTT,CASSVTGESSGNTIYF
TRBV5-1,TRBJ2-7,15,-,-,TGCGCCAGCAGCTTGGGCGGCCACAGCTCCTACGAGCAGTACTTC,CASSLGGHSSYEQYF
TRBV5-1,TRBJ2-1,16,-,TRBD2,TGCGCCAGCAGCTTGACTAGCGCGGGTTCGTACAATGAGCAGTTCTTC,CASSLTSAGSYNEQFF
TRBV3-1/TRBV3-2,TRBJ1-2,16,-,-,TGTGCCAGCAGCCAAGATTTTCCCGGTACAGTCTATGGCTACACCTTC,CASSQDFPGTVYGYTF
TRBV6-5,TRBJ1-4,11,-,-,TGTGCCAGTAGAAGGGATGAAAAACTGTTTTTT,CASRRDEKLFF
TRBV14,TRBJ1-2,15,-,-,TGTGCCAGCAGCCAAGATTGGAGGGGACGTAAACTCTACACCTTC,CASSQDWRGRKLYTF
TRBV13,TRBJ2-1,17,-,-,TGTGCCAGCAGCCCCCGGGACTTACGGAGCTCCTACAATGAGCAGTTCTTC,CASSPRDLRSSYNEQFF
TRBV5-1,TRBJ2-3,17,-,TRBD2,TGCGCCAGCAGCTTGGGGGGTGCGGGGGGCCACACAGATACGCAGTATTTT,CASSLGGAGGHTDTQYF
TRBV5-1,TRBJ2-1,11,once,-,TGCGCCAGCAGCTTAACGGATGAGCAGTTCTTC,CASSLTDEQFF
TRBV2,TRBJ2-2,13,-,-,TGTGCCAGCACTACGGACGTGACCGGGGAGCTGTTTTTT,CASTTDVTGELFF
TRBV19,TRBJ2-3,14,-,-,TGTGCCAGTAGTCCCACATCGACAGGTTTAACGCAGTATTTT,CASSPTSTGLTQYF
TRBV3-1/TRBV3-2,TRBJ1-2,14,-,-,TGTGCCAGCAGTCCATCGGGACAAACGTATGGCTACACCTTC,CASSPSGQTYGYTF
TRBV3-1/TRBV3-2,TRBJ1-2,13,once,-,TGTGCCAGCAGCCAAAGGAGGGGGGGTGGCTACACCTTC,CASSQRRGGGYTF
TRBV10-1,TRBJ2-2,15,-,TRBD1,TGCGCCAGCCCTTGGACAGGGACGAACACCGGGGAGCTGTTTTTT,CASPWTGTNTGELFF
TRBV6-5,TRBJ2-2,15,-,-,TGTGCCAGCAGTACCGGGAAAAGCCCCCTGGGGGAGCTGTTTTTT,CASSTGKSPLGELFF
TRBV5-1,TRBJ1-2,15,-,-,TGCGCCAGCAGCTTGAGGGGGGGCGCTGACTATGGCTACACCTTC,CASSLRGGADYGYTF
TRBV18,TRBJ2-2,17,-,-,TGTGCCAGCTCACCAAGCAGAGGAGCAAGGAACACCGGGGAGCTGTTTTTT,CASSPSRGARNTGELFF
TRBV6-5,TRBJ2-7,13,-,TRBD1,TGTGCCAGCGGAGGGCAGGGGGCGAGCGAGCAGTACTTC,CASGGQGASEQYF
TRBV11-2,TRBJ1-6,16,once,-,TGTGCCAGCAGCTTAGAGCTGGGCGTTCAAAATTCACCCCTCCACTTT,CASSLELGVQNSPLHF
TRBV10-1,TRBJ1-3,14,-,TRBD1,TGCGCCAGCAGAGAGGGGGCGCCTGGAAACACCATATATTTT,CASREGAPGNTIYF
TRBV15,TRBJ2-2,12,few,-,TGTGCCACCAGCGCGGGTGCCGGGGAGCTGTTTTTT,CATSAGAGELFF
TRBV6-6,TRBJ1-1,13,-,TRBD1,TGTGCCAGCAGTTACACCACAGGGGGTTGGGCTTTCTTT,CASSYTTGGWAFF
TRBV6-5,TRBJ2-7,15,-,TRBD2,TGTGCCAGCATTCCAAGCGGGGTAGACTCCTACGAGCAGTACTTC,CASIPSGVDSYEQYF
TRBV28,TRBJ2-7,14,-,-,TGTGCCAGCAGTTTAGGGGGGCCTACCTACGAGCAGTACTTC,CASSLGGPTYEQYF
TRBV18,TRBJ2-3,15,-,TRBD1,TGTGCCAGCTCACCACCGGGACAGCCCCGCCATACGCAGTATTTT,CASSPPGQPRHTQYF
TRBV5-1,TRBJ2-2,16,-,TRBD1,TGCGCCACCAGGGGACAGCCAACGACGAACACCGGGGAGCTGTTTTTT,CATRGQPTTNTGELFF
TRBV9,TRBJ1-1,13,-,-,TGTGCCAGCAGATGGAGGGTCCGGACTGAAGCTTTCTTT,CASRWRVRTEAFF
TRBV19,TRBJ1-6,17,-,-,TGTGCCAGTAGTATAGGTGCCAGGCGGGGGTATAATTCACCCCTCCACTTT,CASSIGARRGYNSPLHF
TRBV6-5,TRBJ1-5,15,-,-,TGTGCCAGCAGTTTAGGACCCAGGAATGATCAGCCCCAGCATTTT,CASSLGPRNDQPQHF
TRBV5-8,TRBJ1-5,15,once,-,TGTGCCAGCAGCGACGGGATTTATAGCAATCAGCCCCAGCATTTT,CASSDGIYSNQPQHF
TRBV21-1,TRBJ2-7,16,-,-,TGTGCCAGCAGCAAAGTATGCCAGGGAGGCCCCTACGAGCAGTACTTC,CASSKVCQGGPYEQYF
TRBV5-1,TRBJ1-1,13,-,-,TGCGCCAGCAGCCTGGACAGCTACACTGAAGCTTTCTTT,CASSLDSYTEAFF
TRBV6-6,TRBJ2-5,13,-,-,TGTGCCAGCAGGGGTCGAATCCAAGAGACCCAGTACTTC,CASRGRIQETQYF
TRBV28,TRBJ1-4,15,-,TRBD1,TGTGCCAGCAGTTTATCAGGGGGCGCAGATGAAAAACTGTTTTTT,CASSLSGGADEKLFF
TRBV7-9,TRBJ1-2,15,-,-,TGTGCCAGCACCTCGTCACAAACCGGGGGCTATGGCTACACCTTC,CASTSSQTGGYGYTF
TRBV2,TRBJ1-5,18,-,-,TGTGCCAGCAGTAATCCGGCACAAGGGTTGTCAAGCAATCAGCCCCAGCATTTT,CASSNPAQGLSSNQPQHF
TRBV9,TRBJ2-3,17,-,-,TGTGCCAGCAGCGCCTCCCTCACAGCGGGTTACACAGATACGCAGTATTTT,CASSASLTAGYTDTQYF
TRBV3-1/TRBV3-2,TRBJ1-2,15,-,TRBD1,TGTGCCAGCAGCCAAGTGGGACAGGGTTTCTATGGCTACACCTTC,CASSQVGQGFYGYTF
TRBV3-1/TRBV3-2,TRBJ1-6,14,-,-,TGTGCCAGCAGCCAAGAGAGGCCTAATTCACCCCTCCACTTT,CASSQERPNSPLHF
TRBV6-5,TRBJ1-1,13,-,-,TGTGCCAGCAGCTCCAGACTGAACACTGAAGCTTTCTTT,CASSSRLNTEAFF
TRBV19,TRBJ1-2,14,once,-,TGTGCCAGTAGCCGGCAGAAGAGGGCTTATGGCTACACCTTC,CASSRQKRAYGYTF
TRBV5-1,TRBJ2-2,15,-,TRBD2,TGCGCCAGCAGCTTTGTAGCGGGGAACACCGGGGAGCTGTTTTTT,CASSFVAGNTGELFF
TRBV27,TRBJ1-6,16,-,TRBD1,TGTGCCAGCAGTTCCTTCCGAACAGGGGTCCCTTCACCCCTCCACTTT,CASSSFRTGVPSPLHF
TRBV29-1,TRBJ1-1,15,-,TRBD1,TGCAGCGTTGAAGTTGGAGGGGGCCTGAACACTGAAGCTTTCTTT,CSVEVGGGLNTEAFF
TRBV12-3/TRBV12-4,TRBJ2-7,12,-,-,TGTGCCAGCAGTTTCGCGAACTCCGAGCAGTACTTC,CASSFANSEQYF